This passage covers 9 T cell receptor beta chains from one sample sequenced in a study of T cell responses to AZD1222 COVID-19 vaccine. Sequenced by immunoSEQ multiplex PCR; TCRdb stores in-frame clones only, minus some. The repertoire holds 80,000 to 90,000 clones, with around 90% as singletons. Source: peripheral blood, taken on day 0 of AZD1222 vaccination. These receptors were collected from an adult in good health.

The chain is built from TRBV10-2 and TRBJ2-3; D unresolved. Per germline, CDR1 WSHSY and CDR2 SAAADI. V lost 3 bases and J 5 bases, leaving 12 bases between the germline ends. The CDR3 has 14 residues. The CDR3 DNA sequence: TGCGCCAGCAGTGATGCTGCGCCGGGAGATACGCAGTATTTT. This translates into CASSDAAPGDTQYF.

The chain links TRBV6-1 to TRBJ1-2, with 7 bases that match TRBD1. J was trimmed by 7 bases and V by 2 bases; bases with no gene match: 7. The CDR3 extends over 14 amino acids. In germline, CDR1 is MNHNS, CDR2 SASEGT. Here the CDR3 DNA reads TGTGCCAGCAGTGAAAGGGTACAGGGGCTTGGCTACACCTTC. Translation: CASSERVQGLGYTF.

V is TRBV5-1 and J is TRBJ1-2; 8 nucleotides align to TRBD1. Germline trimming cut 4 bases from V and 8 bases from J; bases unmatched to any gene: 7. Germline-derived CDR1 and CDR2 are SGHRS and YFSETQ. The CDR3 extends over 13 amino acids. CDR3 in DNA: TGCGCCAGCAGCCGGGGACAGGTTGACGGCTACACCTTC. The encoded protein is CASSRGQVDGYTF.

V usage is TRBV3-1 (or the pseudogene TRBV3-2) and J usage is TRBJ2-3, with TRBD2 matching over 12 bases. The CDR3 consists of 15 residues. Germline-derived CDR1 and CDR2 are LGHDT and YNNKEL (reference sequence). V dropped 3 bases and J dropped 4; count of bases not matched to a gene: 2. The CDR3 region has the DNA TGTGCCAGCAGCCAGCCTAGCGGGGGGGCAGATACGCAGTATTTT. It codes for CASSQPSGGADTQYF.

The chain recombines TRBV9 with TRBJ2-7, with D perhaps matching TRBD1 or TRBD2 (5 bases each). Trimming pared 1 base from V and 0 bases from J, leaving 8 bases between. Germline assignment: CDR1 SGDLS and CDR2 YYNGEE. This CDR3 is built from 14 residues. As DNA, the CDR3 is TGTGCCAGCAGCGTATTGGGGACCTCCTACGAGCAGTACTTC. As protein: CASSVLGTSYEQYF.

The chain links TRBV25-1 to TRBJ2-3, with TRBD2 identical over 12 bases. Germline CDR1 and CDR2: MGHDK and SYGVNS. The junction had 8 bases not matched to a gene; V was cut back by 6 bases and J by 4 bases. The CDR3 spans 16 residues. The CDR3 here is CASSPASGRVADTQYF. The CDR3 region has the DNA TGTGCCAGCAGCCCCGCTAGCGGGAGGGTAGCAGATACGCAGTATTTT.

The count of this clone is one. The rearrangement uses TRBV27 and TRBJ1-1; D perhaps matches TRBD1 (5 bases). Germline CDR1 MNHEY, CDR2 SMNVEV (reference sequence). This CDR3 has 14 amino acids. Trimming removed 8 bases from V and 11 bases from J, with 24 bases in between. The CDR3 region has the DNA TGTGCCAGCGCCGACCTCCGCTGGGGGGGAGAGGCTTTCTTT. Protein product: CASADLRWGGEAFF.

The chain carries TRBV6-1 and TRBJ1-5; D uncertain. Germline V gives CDR1 MNHNS, CDR2 SASEGT. The CDR3 spans 14 residues. V shed 3 bases and J shed 7 bases, with 13 bases lying between them. The CDR3 here is CASSEGSQGQPQHF. DNA of the CDR3: TGTGCCAGCAGTGAGGGTAGCCAAGGACAGCCCCAGCATTTT.

The chain recombines TRBV6-5 with TRBJ1-2, with D uncertain. V gave up 6 bases and J gave up 4 bases, with 15 bases separating them. Germline V gene data show CDR1 as MNHEY and CDR2 as SVGAGI. The length of the CDR3 is 14 residues. CDR3 in amino acids: CASRGSTAVYGYTF. The CDR3 DNA reads TGTGCCAGCAGGGGCAGTACCGCCGTCTATGGCTACACCTTC.